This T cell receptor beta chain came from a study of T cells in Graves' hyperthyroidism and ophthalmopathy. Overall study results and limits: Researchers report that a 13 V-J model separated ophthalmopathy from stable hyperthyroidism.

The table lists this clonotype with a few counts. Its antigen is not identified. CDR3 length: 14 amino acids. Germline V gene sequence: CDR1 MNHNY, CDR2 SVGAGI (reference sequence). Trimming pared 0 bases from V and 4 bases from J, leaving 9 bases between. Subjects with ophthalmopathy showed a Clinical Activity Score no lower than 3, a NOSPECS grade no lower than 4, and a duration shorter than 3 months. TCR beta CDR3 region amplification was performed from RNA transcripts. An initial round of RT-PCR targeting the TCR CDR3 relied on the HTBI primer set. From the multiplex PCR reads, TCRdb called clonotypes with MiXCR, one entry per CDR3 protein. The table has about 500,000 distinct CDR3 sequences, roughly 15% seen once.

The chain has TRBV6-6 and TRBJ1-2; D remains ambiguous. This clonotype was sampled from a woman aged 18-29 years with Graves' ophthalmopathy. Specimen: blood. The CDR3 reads CASSYSGFSYGYTF. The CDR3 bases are TGTGCCAGCAGTTACTCCGGATTCAGCTATGGCTACACCTTC.